The 7 T cell receptor beta chains below come from one sample, sequenced in a study of neurological immune-mediated disorders (dated by TCRdb to between 2018 and 2020). Library construction relied on 5' RACE. The run used an Illumina HiSeq 2500. Using fastp trimming at Q25 and MiXCR clonotype assembly, TCRdb reanalyzed the public sequencing data and kept in-frame beta chains. Rows with one shared CDR3 protein collapse into an entry with the most common genes and DNA. The sample yields about 59,000 distinct CDR3 sequences; around 24% were counted once. The top ten clones comprise about 5% of the sample. In light of the paper, this sample's time point label describes: technical triplicate 2. The sample comprised PBMCs. The origin of the receptors is a man between 60 and 70 years old with HTLV-1-associated myelopathy (HAM/TSP).

This clonotype was seen many times. The chain links TRBV5-1 to TRBJ1-4; D gene unclear. The CDR3 has 13 residues. Germline loops: CDR1 SGHRS, CDR2 YFSETQ. With 0 bases removed from V and 8 bases from J, the gap between germline ends came to 8 bases. DNA for the CDR3: TGCGCCAGCAGCTTGGAGGCGCGGGAAAAACTGTTTTTT. The encoded protein is CASSLEAREKLFF.

This clonotype was counted ten times or more. The genes are TRBV12-3 or TRBV12-4 and TRBJ2-1, with D hard to call. V was clipped by 5 bases and J by 5 bases, with 19 bases between them. This CDR3 contains 16 residues. The CDR3 DNA sequence: TGTGCCAGCAGTCCCCCCCTAGTGGGTCTTCACAATGAGCAGTTCTTC. Translation gives CASSPPLVGLHNEQFF.

This clonotype was recorded many times. The V call is TRBV4-1, the J call TRBJ2-3, with D unresolved. Germline-derived CDR1 and CDR2 are MGHRA and YSYEKL. Trimming took 1 base from V and 2 from J, leaving 13 bases between them. The CDR3 has 16 residues. Here the CDR3 DNA reads TGCGCCAGCAGCCAAGCGAACCTGGGTTTCACAGATACGCAGTATTTT. This sequence encodes CASSQANLGFTDTQYF.

J is TRBJ2-3 and V is TRBV20-1; 12 positions match TRBD2. The germline gives CDR1 DFQATT, CDR2 SNEGSKA (reference sequence). Trimming at V came to 2 bases and at J to 0 bases, leaving 6 bases not matched to a gene. CDR3 size: 17 residues. CDR3 DNA: TGCAGTGCTAGACTAGGGACTAGCGGGTTTAGCACAGATACGCAGTATTTT. This gives the protein CSARLGTSGFSTDTQYF.

This clonotype was observed many times. The V call is TRBV9, the J call TRBJ2-5; weak D call: TRBD2 (5 bases). This CDR3 comprises 13 residues. Deletions cut 3 bases from V and 9 bases from J, with 15 bases between. The V gene's germline CDR1 is SGDLS and CDR2 YYNGEE. The CDR3 nucleotides are TGTGCCAGCAGCGGGAACGTGCCCGGGGCCCAGTACTTC. Protein sequence: CASSGNVPGAQYF.

This clonotype has ten or more counts. The chain links TRBV5-1 to TRBJ2-3; D call uncertain. CDR3 length: 13 amino acids. V was pared by 3 bases and J by 5 bases, with 10 bases between. Germline V gene lookup returns CDR1 SGHRS and CDR2 YFSETQ. CDR3 in amino acids: CASSSAPGDTQYF. Here the CDR3 DNA reads TGCGCCAGCAGCTCAGCCCCGGGAGATACGCAGTATTTT.

This clonotype was seen at least ten times. The V call is TRBV9, the J call TRBJ2-7; D is perhaps TRBD2 (6 bases). Germline values: CDR1 SGDLS, CDR2 YYNGEE. The CDR3 covers 14 residues. The V gene lost 0 bases and the J gene lost 4 bases, with 11 bases spanning the gap. CDR3 residues: CASSVEGSGYEQYF. In DNA, the CDR3 is TGTGCCAGCAGCGTAGAGGGTAGCGGATACGAGCAGTACTTC.